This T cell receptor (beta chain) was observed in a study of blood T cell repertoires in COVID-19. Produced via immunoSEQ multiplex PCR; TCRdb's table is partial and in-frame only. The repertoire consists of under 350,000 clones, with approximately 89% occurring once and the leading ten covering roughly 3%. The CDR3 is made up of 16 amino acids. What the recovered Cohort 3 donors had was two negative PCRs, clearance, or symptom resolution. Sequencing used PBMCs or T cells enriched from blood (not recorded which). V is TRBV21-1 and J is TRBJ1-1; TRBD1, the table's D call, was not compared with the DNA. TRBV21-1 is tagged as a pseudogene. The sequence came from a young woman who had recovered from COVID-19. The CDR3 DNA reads TGTGCCAGCAGCAAAGACAGGGGGCAAGGGGACACTGAAGCTTTCTTT. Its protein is CASSKDRGQGDTEAFF.